A selection of T cell receptor beta chains follows, all from one sample in a study of shared clonotypes between healthy human individuals. TCRdb's copy holds only in-frame clones and misses some; the assay was immunoSEQ multiplex PCR. The sample yields around 700,000 clones, 74% seen once. The source material was memory CD4+ T cells sorted from blood. Receptor source: a woman in her twenties or thirties in good health. Both conserved end residues are part of each CDR3. Fields, in order: J gene, D gene, clone size, V gene, CDR3 protein, CDR3 DNA. D genes are given only for firm matches. The size of a clone is reported for some rows only, either as once, few or many, or as a class for expanded clones.

>TRBJ2-3|NA|few|TRBV14
CASSQEEVLTTSTDTQYF
TGTGCCAGCAGCCAAGAAGAGGTCCTGACGACCTCTACAGATACGCAGTATTTT
>TRBJ2-7|TRBD1|NA|TRBV13
CASSRGAGGYEQYF
TGTGCCAGCAGCAGAGGGGCAGGGGGTTACGAGCAGTACTTC
>TRBJ2-7|NA|NA|TRBV4-1
CASSRTLSDSASYEQYF
TGCGCCAGCAGCCGAACCCTTAGCGACTCCGCCTCCTACGAGCAGTACTTC
>TRBJ2-5|TRBD1|NA|TRBV27
CASTRLYRGRLETQYF
TGTGCCAGCACCCGACTGTACAGGGGGCGTTTGGAGACCCAGTACTTC
>TRBJ2-2|NA|NA|TRBV29-1
CSVEPRVTGELFF
TGCAGCGTGGAGCCCAGGGTCACCGGGGAGCTGTTTTTT
>TRBJ2-2|NA|NA|TRBV27
CASSQTGDRYTGELFF
TGTGCCAGCAGTCAGACAGGAGACCGCTACACCGGGGAGCTGTTTTTT
>TRBJ2-5|TRBD2|NA|TRBV5-4
CASSPGLAQETQYF
TGTGCCAGCAGCCCCGGACTAGCGCAAGAGACCCAGTACTTC
>TRBJ1-2|NA|NA|TRBV20-1
CSIMQGAGYTF
TGCAGTATCATGCAGGGTGCTGGCTACACCTTC
>TRBJ1-6|TRBD1|NA|TRBV11-1
CASSKPGGSPLHF
TGTGCCAGCAGCAAACCAGGGGGTTCACCCCTCCACTTT
>TRBJ1-3|NA|NA|TRBV21-1
CASSKTDRNTIYF
TGTGCCAGCAGCAAGACGGATCGAAACACCATATATTTT
>TRBJ2-7|TRBD1|NA|TRBV5-1
CASSHPGQGAGEQYF
TGCGCCAGCAGCCATCCGGGACAGGGGGCTGGCGAGCAGTACTTC
>TRBJ1-1|NA|NA|TRBV27
CASSLAPGGGATTFF
TGTGCCAGCAGTTTAGCACCTGGGGGGGGCGCGACAACTTTCTTT
>TRBJ2-7|NA|once|TRBV11-2
CASSDQIGGSYEQYF
TGTGCCAGCAGCGACCAAATTGGGGGATCCTACGAGCAGTACTTC
>TRBJ1-3|TRBD1|once|TRBV5-6
CASSLGQGLSGNTIYF
TGTGCCAGCAGCTTAGGACAGGGACTCTCTGGAAACACCATATATTTT
>TRBJ2-1|NA|NA|TRBV7-2
CASSSSTGVSYNEQFF
TGTGCCAGCAGCTCTTCCACGGGGGTCTCCTACAATGAGCAGTTCTTC
>TRBJ1-1|TRBD1|NA|TRBV7-2
CASSPVSGGLNTEAFF
TGTGCCAGCAGCCCCGTCTCAGGGGGCCTGAACACTGAAGCTTTCTTT
>TRBJ2-7|NA|NA|TRBV7-2
CASSLSVGVGGGGYEQYF
TGTGCCAGCAGCTTATCCGTCGGGGTTGGAGGGGGAGGTTACGAGCAGTACTTC
>TRBJ2-1|NA|few|TRBV6-4
CASSGELSSYNEQFF
TGTGCCAGCAGTGGAGAGCTGAGCTCCTACAATGAGCAGTTCTTC
>TRBJ2-3|TRBD1|once|TRBV9
CASSVTQGAKGDTQYF
TGTGCCAGCAGCGTCACCCAGGGGGCGAAGGGAGATACGCAGTATTTT
>TRBJ1-4|NA|NA|TRBV18
CASSPGQGSEKLFF
TGTGCCAGCTCACCAGGGCAGGGAAGTGAAAAACTGTTTTTT
>TRBJ2-1|TRBD2|few|TRBV4-1
CASSRLAGTPLTRPLYNEQFF
TGCGCCAGCAGCCGGCTAGCGGGGACTCCTCTCACGCGGCCGCTTTACAATGAGCAGTTCTTC
>TRBJ2-7|TRBD1|once|TRBV5-5
CASSSRTGPYEQYF
TGTGCCAGCAGCTCTAGGACAGGGCCCTACGAGCAGTACTTC
>TRBJ2-7|NA|NA|TRBV11-2
CASSLGEAWHEQYF
TGTGCCAGCAGCTTGGGGGAGGCTTGGCACGAGCAGTACTTC
>TRBJ2-7|NA|NA|TRBV2
CASMNSHISYEQYF
TGTGCCAGCATGAACAGCCACATATCCTACGAGCAGTACTTC
>TRBJ2-7|TRBD2|NA|TRBV4-1
CASSQGSGAAYEQYF
TGCGCCAGCAGCCAGGGTAGCGGGGCTGCCTACGAGCAGTACTTC
>TRBJ2-3|TRBD1|NA|TRBV6-4
CASSDSSGGPDTQYF
TGTGCCAGCAGTGACTCTTCAGGGGGCCCAGATACGCAGTATTTT
>TRBJ2-1|NA|NA|TRBV7-3
CASSRAAINEQFF
TGTGCCAGCAGCCGAGCCGCGATCAATGAGCAGTTCTTC
>TRBJ2-5|NA|NA|TRBV2
CASSRAGGGETQYF
TGTGCCAGCAGCCGTGCCGGGGGCGGAGAGACCCAGTACTTC
>TRBJ2-5|TRBD2|NA|TRBV28
CASSLLAGVGYSRTQYF
TGTGCCAGCAGTTTACTAGCGGGCGTCGGATACAGTCGGACCCAGTACTTC
>TRBJ1-2|NA|NA|TRBV6-1
CASSERSAASRANYGYTF
TGTGCCAGCAGTGAAAGATCGGCAGCTTCCCGAGCTAACTATGGCTACACCTTC
>TRBJ1-2|NA|NA|TRBV7-9
CASSLWAGAEGYTF
TGTGCCAGCAGCTTATGGGCAGGGGCGGAGGGCTACACCTTC
>TRBJ2-7|TRBD2|many|TRBV2
CASRRDLAGVEQYF
TGTGCCAGCAGGCGCGATCTAGCGGGAGTAGAGCAGTACTTC
>TRBJ2-5|NA|NA|TRBV4-1
CASSRESRAVYQETQYF
TGCGCCAGCAGCCGGGAGAGTCGGGCCGTGTACCAAGAGACCCAGTACTTC
>TRBJ2-1|TRBD2|NA|TRBV6-5
CASSWTSSYNEQFF
TGTGCCAGCAGTTGGACTAGCTCCTACAATGAGCAGTTCTTC
>TRBJ1-3|TRBD1|NA|TRBV27
CASRTGGSVNTIYF
TGTGCCAGCAGAACAGGGGGCAGTGTAAACACCATATATTTT
>TRBJ2-6|TRBD1|NA|TRBV29-1
CSVPQGVYSGANVLTF
TGCAGCGTTCCACAGGGGGTTTATTCTGGGGCCAACGTCCTGACTTTC
>TRBJ2-7|NA|once|TRBV6-1
CASSFNTGSYEQYF
TGTGCCAGCAGTTTTAACACAGGGTCCTACGAGCAGTACTTC
>TRBJ2-5|NA|NA|TRBV7-9
CASSPSGREYQETQYF
TGTGCCAGCAGCCCATCCGGGAGAGAGTACCAAGAGACCCAGTACTTC
>TRBJ2-7|NA|few|TRBV5-5
CASSFTGWGIQYEQYF
TGTGCCAGCAGCTTTACAGGGTGGGGGATCCAATACGAGCAGTACTTC